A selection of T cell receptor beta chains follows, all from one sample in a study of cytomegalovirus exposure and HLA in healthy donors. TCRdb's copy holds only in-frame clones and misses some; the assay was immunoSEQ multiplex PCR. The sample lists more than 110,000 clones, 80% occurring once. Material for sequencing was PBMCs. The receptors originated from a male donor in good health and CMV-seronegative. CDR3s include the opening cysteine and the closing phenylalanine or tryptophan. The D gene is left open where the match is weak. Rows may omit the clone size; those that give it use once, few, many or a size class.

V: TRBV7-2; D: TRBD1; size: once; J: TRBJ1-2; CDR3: CASSLSGGAGQNYGYTF; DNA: TGTGCCAGCAGCTTAAGTGGTGGTGCGGGACAGAACTATGGCTACACCTTC
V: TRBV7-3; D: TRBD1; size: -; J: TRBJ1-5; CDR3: CASSLIGTGFNQPQHF; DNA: TGTGCCAGCAGCTTAATTGGGACAGGATTCAATCAGCCCCAGCATTTT
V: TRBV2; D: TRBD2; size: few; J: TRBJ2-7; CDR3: CASRPLAGDSFPAYEQYF; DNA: TGTGCCAGCAGGCCACTAGCGGGGGACTCTTTCCCAGCCTACGAGCAGTACTTC
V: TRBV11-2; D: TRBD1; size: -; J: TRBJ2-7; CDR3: CASSFGAGQGYEQYF; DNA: TGTGCCAGCAGCTTTGGTGCGGGACAGGGCTACGAGCAGTACTTC
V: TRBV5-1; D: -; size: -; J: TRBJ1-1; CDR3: CASSPRIASLNTEAFF; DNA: TGCGCCAGCAGCCCCAGGATCGCCTCCCTAAATACTGAAGCTTTCTTT
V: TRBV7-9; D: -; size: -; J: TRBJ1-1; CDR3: CASSLAGRNTEAFF; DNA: TGTGCCAGCAGCTTAGCGGGCAGGAACACTGAAGCTTTCTTT
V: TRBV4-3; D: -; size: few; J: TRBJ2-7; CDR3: CASSQSRGRGLLEQYF; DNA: TGCGCCAGCAGCCAATCTCGTGGCAGGGGCCTGTTAGAGCAGTACTTC
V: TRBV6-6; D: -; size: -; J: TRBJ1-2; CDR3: CASSYFPGPGEDGYTF; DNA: TGTGCCAGCAGTTACTTCCCGGGACCCGGGGAGGACGGCTACACCTTC
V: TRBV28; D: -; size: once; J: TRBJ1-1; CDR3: CASSAPGGVTEAFF; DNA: TGTGCCAGCAGCGCGCCCGGCGGGGTCACTGAAGCTTTCTTT
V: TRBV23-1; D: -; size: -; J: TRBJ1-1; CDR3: CASSQSEAEPNTEAFF; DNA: TGCGCCAGCAGTCAATCGGAGGCGGAGCCGAACACTGAAGCTTTCTTT
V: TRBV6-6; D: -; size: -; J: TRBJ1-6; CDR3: CASSLGGASPLHF; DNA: TGTGCCAGCAGCCTTGGGGGGGCTTCACCCCTCCACTTT
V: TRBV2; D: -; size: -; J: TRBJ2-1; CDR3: CASGAPGMLEQFF; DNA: TGTGCCAGCGGGGCCCCGGGCATGCTTGAGCAGTTCTTC
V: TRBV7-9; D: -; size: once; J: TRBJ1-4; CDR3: CASSTSQFNEKLFF; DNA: TGTGCCAGCAGCACTTCACAGTTTAATGAAAAACTGTTTTTT
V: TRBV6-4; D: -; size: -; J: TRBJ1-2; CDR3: CASSDSGGRKDGYTF; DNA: TGTGCCAGCAGTGACTCGGGGGGGAGGAAGGATGGCTACACCTTC
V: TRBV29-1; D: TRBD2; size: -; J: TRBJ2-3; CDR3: CSGRRLAGRTDTQYF; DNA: TGCAGCGGCAGAAGACTAGCGGGGCGCACAGATACGCAGTATTTT
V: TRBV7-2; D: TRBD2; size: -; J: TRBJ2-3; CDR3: CASSLRGGSTDTQYF; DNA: TGTGCCAGCAGCCTTCGGGGGGGGTCAACAGATACGCAGTATTTT
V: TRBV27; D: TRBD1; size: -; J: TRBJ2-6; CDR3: CASSKTGARGANVLTF; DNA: TGTGCCAGCAGTAAGACAGGGGCCCGGGGGGCCAACGTCCTGACTTTC
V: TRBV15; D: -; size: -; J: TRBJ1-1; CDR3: CATSSRGNTEAFF; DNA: TGTGCCACCAGCAGCAGGGGGAACACTGAAGCTTTCTTT
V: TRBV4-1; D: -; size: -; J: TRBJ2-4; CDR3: CASGDRLVAKNIQYF; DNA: TGCGCCAGCGGTGACAGGCTAGTAGCCAAAAACATTCAGTACTTC
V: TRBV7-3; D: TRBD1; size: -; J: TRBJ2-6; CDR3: CASAGGVGDSGANVLTF; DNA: TGTGCCAGCGCAGGGGGCGTGGGAGACTCTGGGGCCAACGTCCTGACTTTC